Given below is one T cell receptor (beta chain) in context. The target antigen is unknown. V lost 6 bases to trimming and J lost 7 bases; unmatched junction nucleotides: 22. The length of the CDR3 is 19 residues. Germline V gene data show CDR1 as SNHLY and CDR2 as FYNNEI. Using immunoSEQ multiplex PCR, the repertoire was profiled, and TCRdb retains in-frame clones only, with some absent. This table holds about 73,000 clones, about nine tenths found once. These data are taken from a study of radiotherapy plus CTLA-4 blockade in lung cancer. On the study more broadly: Objective response rate was 18%; disease control rate, around 31%. Study outcomes and limitations: Some TCR clones had been derived from tumors. These clones expanded in peripheral blood after radiotherapy plus ipilimumab.

This receptor was identified in a human donor with non-small cell lung cancer that progressed on radiotherapy plus ipilimumab. The chain carries TRBV2 and TRBJ2-5; 11 bases agree with TRBD2. The sample in question was peripheral blood, obtained from a patient treated with radiotherapy plus ipilimumab. CDR3 sequence (DNA): TGTGCCAGCAGGGAGGAGCTAGCGGGAGGAGCTGGTCCCCTGGGGACCCAGTACTTC. Residues: CASREELAGGAGPLGTQYF.